The 9 T cell receptor beta chains reported below all come from one sample, sequenced in a study of CD4 T cells in relation to SARS-CoV-2 and coronaviruses listed by TCRdb under 2021. These receptors have no known antigen. The library came from the immunoSEQ multiplex PCR assay. TCRdb limited this immuneACCESS table to in-frame rearrangements with V and J called. A share of clones is missing; checked studies link under half to unresolved V genes, and the rest is unexplained. The sample table shows some 40,000 clones, and approximately 82% are seen once. The ten most abundant clones make up around 4.8% of the sample. Sample: naive CD4+ T cells from PBMCs, cultured in vitro. The sample's cell subset or site label is to be understood as: naive CD4+ T cells isolated by negative enrichment. Source of these receptors: an adult with COVID-19.

This clone was counted once. This rearrangement joins TRBV7-8 to TRBJ2-1; 9 bases are shared with TRBD2. The CDR3 loop spans 16 amino acids. Trimming at V came to 5 bases and at J to 3 bases, leaving 8 bases not matched to a gene. Germline assignment: CDR1 SGHVS and CDR2 FQNEAQ. CDR3 DNA sequence: TGTGCCAGCAGCCCAATAAGCGGGAGGAGCTACAATGAGCAGTTCTTC. Translating gives CASSPISGRSYNEQFF.

This clone was found once. The chain couples TRBV5-1 to TRBJ2-7; D is tentatively TRBD1 or TRBD2 (7 bases each). Germline V lookup: CDR1 SGHRS, CDR2 YFSETQ. This CDR3 is 17 amino acids long. Trimming took off 4 bases at V and 6 bases at J, with 26 bases between the two ends. The CDR3 coding sequence is TGCGCCAGCAGCCCCGGGGGACGACAGGGAGGGCCCCGCGAGCAGTACTTC. Translating it yields CASSPGGRQGGPREQYF. Combining the CDR3 with reference TRBV5-1 and TRBJ2-7 gives the whole variable domain KAGVTQTPRYLIKTRGQQVTLSCSPISGHRSVSWYQQTPGQGLQFLFEYFSETQRNKGNFPGRFSGRQFSNSRSEMNVSTLELGDSALYLCASSPGGRQGGPREQYFGPGTRLTVT.

V gene TRBV6-4 combines with J gene TRBJ2-3; TRBD2 matches at 7 bases. V dropped 2 bases and J dropped 1; count of bases not matched to a gene: 3. The CDR3 spans 15 residues. CDR1 is MRHNA, CDR2 SNTAGT, per germline. In DNA, the CDR3 is TGTGCCAGCAGTGACGCGGCGGGAGGCACAGATACGCAGTATTTT. Its protein product is CASSDAAGGTDTQYF.

The V and J genes are TRBV28 and TRBJ1-2, with D unclear. Germline-derived CDR1 and CDR2 are MDHEN and SYDVKM. The V and J ends lost 3 bases and 7 bases respectively, with 21 bases between them. The CDR3 covers 16 residues. The CDR3 loop is CASSFPRTDLLVGYTF. The CDR3 nucleotides are TGTGCCAGCAGTTTCCCGAGGACGGATCTATTGGTTGGCTACACCTTC.

For the CDR3, the DNA is TGTGCCAGCAGTTGGACAGCGAACACTGAAGCTTTCTTT. This codes for CASSWTANTEAFF. This chain uses TRBV28 with TRBJ1-1; possibly TRBD1 for D (6 bases). V shed 4 bases and J shed 1 base, with 7 bases lying between them. The CDR3 consists of 13 residues. CDR1 and CDR2 (germline): MDHEN, SYDVKM.

The chain employs TRBV19 and TRBJ1-1; weak D call: TRBD1 (5 bases). This CDR3 spans 14 amino acids. Trimming removed 3 bases from V and 3 bases from J, with 11 bases in between. CDR1 is LNHDA, CDR2 SQIVND, per germline (reference sequence). CDR3 DNA: TGTGCCAGTAGTATGCGCGGGGGGGACACTGAAGCTTTCTTT. Translation gives CASSMRGGDTEAFF.

The chain carries TRBV19 and TRBJ2-5, with D maybe TRBD2 (6 bases). This CDR3 contains 14 residues. V lost 1 base and J lost 5, with 11 bases in between. Looked up from germline, CDR1 is LNHDA and CDR2 is SQIVND (reference sequence). The CDR3 sequence is CASSIGGSGETQYF. CDR3 nucleotide sequence: TGTGCCAGTAGTATAGGAGGAAGCGGGGAGACCCAGTACTTC.

This clone was counted a few times. This rearrangement joins TRBV10-2 to TRBJ1-1; D gene unclear. Germline CDR1 and CDR2: WSHSY and SAAADI. CDR3 length: 13 residues. Trimming cost V 2 bases and J 2 bases, with 6 bases left between them. CDR3 DNA: TGCGCCAGCAGTGAGGGGGTCAACACTGAAGCTTTCTTT. Translating it yields CASSEGVNTEAFF.

The V and J genes are TRBV5-5 and TRBJ1-1; no definite D call. This CDR3 region has 13 residues. Germline V CDR1 and CDR2: SGHKS, YYEKEE (reference sequence). Trimming removed 0 bases at V and 1 base at J, with 4 bases between. This CDR3 is CASSLGRNTEAFF. In DNA form, the CDR3 reads TGTGCCAGCAGCTTGGGTAGGAACACTGAAGCTTTCTTT.